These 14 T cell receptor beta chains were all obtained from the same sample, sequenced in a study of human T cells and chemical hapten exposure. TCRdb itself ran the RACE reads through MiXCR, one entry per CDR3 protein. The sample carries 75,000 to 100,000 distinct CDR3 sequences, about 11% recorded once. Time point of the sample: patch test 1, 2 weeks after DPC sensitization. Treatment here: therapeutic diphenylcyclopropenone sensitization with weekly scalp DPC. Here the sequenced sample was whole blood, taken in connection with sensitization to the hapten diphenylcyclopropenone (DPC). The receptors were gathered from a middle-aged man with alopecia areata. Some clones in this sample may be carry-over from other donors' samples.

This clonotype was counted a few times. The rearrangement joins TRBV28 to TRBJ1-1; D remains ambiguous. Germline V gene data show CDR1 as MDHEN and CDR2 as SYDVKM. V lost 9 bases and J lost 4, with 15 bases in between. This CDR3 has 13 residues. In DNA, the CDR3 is TGTGCCAGAGGGATACTAGAGGCCACTGAAGCTTTCTTT. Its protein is CARGILEATEAFF.

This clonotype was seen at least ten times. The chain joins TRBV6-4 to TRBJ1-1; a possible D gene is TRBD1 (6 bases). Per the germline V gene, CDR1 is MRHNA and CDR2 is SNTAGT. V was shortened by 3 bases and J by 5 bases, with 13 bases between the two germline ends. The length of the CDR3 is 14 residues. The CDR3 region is CASSDHSRGTEAFF. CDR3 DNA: TGTGCCAGCAGTGATCATTCGAGGGGGACTGAAGCTTTCTTT.

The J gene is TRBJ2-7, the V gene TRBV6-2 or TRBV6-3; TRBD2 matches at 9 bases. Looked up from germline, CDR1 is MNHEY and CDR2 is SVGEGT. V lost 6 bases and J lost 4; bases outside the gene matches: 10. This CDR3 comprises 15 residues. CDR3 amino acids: CASRIVAGATYEQYF. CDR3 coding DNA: TGTGCCAGCAGGATCGTAGCGGGAGCTACTTACGAGCAGTACTTC.

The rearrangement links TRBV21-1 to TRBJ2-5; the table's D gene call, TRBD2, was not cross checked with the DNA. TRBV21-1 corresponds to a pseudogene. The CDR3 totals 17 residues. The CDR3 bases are TGTGCCAGCAGCAAAGTCTGGAGTAAGAGCGGAAATAAGACCCAGTACTTC. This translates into CASSKVWSKSGNKTQYF.

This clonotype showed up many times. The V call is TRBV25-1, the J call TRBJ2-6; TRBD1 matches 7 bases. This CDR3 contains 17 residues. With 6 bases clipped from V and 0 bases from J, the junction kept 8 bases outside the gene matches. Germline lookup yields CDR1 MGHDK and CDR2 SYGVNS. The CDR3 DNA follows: TGTGCCAGCAGCACCGGGACAGCCAGCTCTGGGGCCAACGTCCTGACTTTC. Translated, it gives CASSTGTASSGANVLTF.

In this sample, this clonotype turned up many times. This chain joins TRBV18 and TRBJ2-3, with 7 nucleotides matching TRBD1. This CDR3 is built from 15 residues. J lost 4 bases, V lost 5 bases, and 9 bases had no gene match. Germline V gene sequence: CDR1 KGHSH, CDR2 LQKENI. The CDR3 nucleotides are TGTGCCAGCTCATCTCGACAGGGCAACTCAGATACGCAGTATTTT. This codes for CASSSRQGNSDTQYF.

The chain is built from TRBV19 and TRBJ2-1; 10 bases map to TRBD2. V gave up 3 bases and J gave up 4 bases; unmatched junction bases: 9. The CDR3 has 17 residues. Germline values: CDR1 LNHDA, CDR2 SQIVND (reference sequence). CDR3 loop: CASSIRTSGDRYNEQFF. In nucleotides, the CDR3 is TGTGCCAGTAGTATCAGGACTAGCGGAGACAGATACAATGAGCAGTTCTTC.

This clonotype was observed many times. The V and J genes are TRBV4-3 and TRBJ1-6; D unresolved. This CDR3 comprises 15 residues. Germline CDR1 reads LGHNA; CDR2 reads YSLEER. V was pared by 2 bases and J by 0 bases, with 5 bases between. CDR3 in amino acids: CASSQQSSYNSPLHF. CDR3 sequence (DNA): TGCGCCAGCAGCCAACAGAGCTCCTATAATTCACCCCTCCACTTT.

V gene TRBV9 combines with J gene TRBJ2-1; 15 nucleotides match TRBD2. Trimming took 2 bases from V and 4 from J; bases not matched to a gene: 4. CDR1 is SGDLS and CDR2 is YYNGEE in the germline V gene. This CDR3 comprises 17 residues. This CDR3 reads CASSVGLAGGGYNEQFF. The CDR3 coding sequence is TGTGCCAGCAGCGTTGGACTAGCGGGAGGGGGTTACAATGAGCAGTTCTTC.

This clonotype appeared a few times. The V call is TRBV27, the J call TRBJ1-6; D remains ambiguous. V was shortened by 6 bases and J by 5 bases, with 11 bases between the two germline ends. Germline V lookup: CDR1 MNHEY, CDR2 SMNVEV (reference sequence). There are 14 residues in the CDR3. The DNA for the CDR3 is TGTGCCAGCAGATTCCAGACGGATAATTCACCCCTCCACTTT. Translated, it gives CASRFQTDNSPLHF.

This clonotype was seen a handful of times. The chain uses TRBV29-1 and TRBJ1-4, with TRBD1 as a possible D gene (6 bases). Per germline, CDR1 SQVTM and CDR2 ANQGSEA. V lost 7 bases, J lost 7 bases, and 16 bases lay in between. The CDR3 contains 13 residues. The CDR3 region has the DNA TGCAGCGCTGCTTGGGGGGCGGGTGAAAAACTGTTTTTT. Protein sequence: CSAAWGAGEKLFF.

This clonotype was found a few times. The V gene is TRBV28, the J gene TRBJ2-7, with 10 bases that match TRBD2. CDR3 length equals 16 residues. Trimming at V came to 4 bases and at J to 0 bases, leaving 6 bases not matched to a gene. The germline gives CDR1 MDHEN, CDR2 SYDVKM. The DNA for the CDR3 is TGTGCCAGCAGTTCAACGGGACTAGCGATCTCCTACGAGCAGTACTTC. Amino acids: CASSSTGLAISYEQYF.

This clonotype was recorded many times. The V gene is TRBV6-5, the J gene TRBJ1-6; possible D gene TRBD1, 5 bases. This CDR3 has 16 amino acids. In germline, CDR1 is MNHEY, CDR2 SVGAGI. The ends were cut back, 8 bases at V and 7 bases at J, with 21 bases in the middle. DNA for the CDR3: TGTGCCAGCGCCTACCTCAGAGGGGCACCCAATTCACCCCTCCACTTT. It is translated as CASAYLRGAPNSPLHF.

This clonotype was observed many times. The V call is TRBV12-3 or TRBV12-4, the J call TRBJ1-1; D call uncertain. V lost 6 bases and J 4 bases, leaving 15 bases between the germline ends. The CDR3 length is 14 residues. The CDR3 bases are TGTGCCAGCAGCCGGCCCCAGTCGGGCACTGAAGCTTTCTTT. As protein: CASSRPQSGTEAFF.